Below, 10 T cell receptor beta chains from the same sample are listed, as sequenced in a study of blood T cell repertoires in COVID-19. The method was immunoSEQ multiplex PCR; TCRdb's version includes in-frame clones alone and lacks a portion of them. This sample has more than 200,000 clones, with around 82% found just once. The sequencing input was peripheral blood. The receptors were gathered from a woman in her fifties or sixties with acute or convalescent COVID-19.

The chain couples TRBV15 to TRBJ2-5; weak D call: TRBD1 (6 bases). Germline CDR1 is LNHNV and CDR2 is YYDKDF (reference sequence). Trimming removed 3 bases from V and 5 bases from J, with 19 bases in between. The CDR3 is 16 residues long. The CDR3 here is CATSRVGTRDGETQYF. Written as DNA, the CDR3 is TGTGCCACCAGCAGGGTAGGGACACGGGACGGGGAGACCCAGTACTTC.

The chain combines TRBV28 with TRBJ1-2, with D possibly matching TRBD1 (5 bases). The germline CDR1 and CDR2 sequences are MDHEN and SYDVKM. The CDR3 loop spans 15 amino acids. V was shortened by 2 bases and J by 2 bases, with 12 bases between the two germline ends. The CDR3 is CASSLNNRPNYGYTF. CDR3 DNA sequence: TGTGCCAGCAGTTTAAATAACAGGCCGAACTATGGCTACACCTTC.

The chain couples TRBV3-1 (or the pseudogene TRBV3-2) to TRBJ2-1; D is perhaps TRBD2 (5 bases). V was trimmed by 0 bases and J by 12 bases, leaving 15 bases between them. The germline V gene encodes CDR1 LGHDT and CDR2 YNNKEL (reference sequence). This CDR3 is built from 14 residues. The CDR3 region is CASSQDSRGGLQFF. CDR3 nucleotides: TGTGCCAGCAGCCAAGATAGCCGGGGTGGTTTGCAGTTCTTC.

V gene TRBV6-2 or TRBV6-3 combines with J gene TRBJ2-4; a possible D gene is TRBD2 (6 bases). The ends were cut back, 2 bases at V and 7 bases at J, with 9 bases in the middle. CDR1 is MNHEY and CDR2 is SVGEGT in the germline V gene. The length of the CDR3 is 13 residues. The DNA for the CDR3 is TGTGCCAGCAGTTACGGTGGGGGGAACATTCAGTACTTC. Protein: CASSYGGGNIQYF.

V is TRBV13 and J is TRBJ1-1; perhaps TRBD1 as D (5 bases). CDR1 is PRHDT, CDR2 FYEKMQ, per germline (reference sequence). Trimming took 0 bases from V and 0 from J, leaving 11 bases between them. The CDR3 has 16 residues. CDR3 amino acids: CASSLGAGIMNTEAFF. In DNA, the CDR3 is TGTGCCAGCAGCTTAGGCGCAGGGATCATGAACACTGAAGCTTTCTTT.

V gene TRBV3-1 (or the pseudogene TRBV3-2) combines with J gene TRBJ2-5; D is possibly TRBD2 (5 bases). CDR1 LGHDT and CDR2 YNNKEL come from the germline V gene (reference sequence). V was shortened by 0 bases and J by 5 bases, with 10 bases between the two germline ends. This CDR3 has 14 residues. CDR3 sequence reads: CASSQDVGVETQYF. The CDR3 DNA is TGTGCCAGCAGCCAAGACGTCGGGGTTGAGACCCAGTACTTC.

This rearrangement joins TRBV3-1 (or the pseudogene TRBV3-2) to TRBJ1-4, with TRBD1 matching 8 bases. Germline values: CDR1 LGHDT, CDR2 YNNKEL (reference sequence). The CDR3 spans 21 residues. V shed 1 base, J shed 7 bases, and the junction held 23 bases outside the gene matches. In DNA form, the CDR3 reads TGTGCCAGCAGCCAAGTTCTCAGGGGGCAGGGGATGTCCATGTCTGGTGAAAAACTGTTTTTT. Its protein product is CASSQVLRGQGMSMSGEKLFF.

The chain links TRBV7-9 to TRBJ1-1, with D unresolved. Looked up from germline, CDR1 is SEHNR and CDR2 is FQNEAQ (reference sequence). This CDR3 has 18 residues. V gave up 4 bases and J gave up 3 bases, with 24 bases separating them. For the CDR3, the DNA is TGTGCCAGCAGCTCCCTCGTTTGGGATCAAAAGCGGGACACTGAAGCTTTCTTT. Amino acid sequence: CASSSLVWDQKRDTEAFF. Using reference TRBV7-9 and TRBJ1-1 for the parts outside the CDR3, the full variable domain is DTGVSQNPRHKITKRGQNVTFRCDPISEHNRLYWYRQTLGQGPEFLTYFQNEAQLEKSRLLSDRFSAERPKGSFSTLEIQRTEQGDSAMYLCASSSLVWDQKRDTEAFFGQGTRLTVV.

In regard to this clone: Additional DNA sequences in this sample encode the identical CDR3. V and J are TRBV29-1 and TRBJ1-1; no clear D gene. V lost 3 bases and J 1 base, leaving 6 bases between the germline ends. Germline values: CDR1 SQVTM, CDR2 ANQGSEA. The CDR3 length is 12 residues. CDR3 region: CSVDRGNTEAFF. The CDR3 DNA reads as TGCAGCGTTGATCGGGGGAACACTGAAGCTTTCTTT.

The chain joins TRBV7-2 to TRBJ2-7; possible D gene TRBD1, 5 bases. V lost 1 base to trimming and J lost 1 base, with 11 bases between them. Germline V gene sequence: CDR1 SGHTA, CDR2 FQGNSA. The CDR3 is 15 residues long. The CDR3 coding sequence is TGTGCCAGCAGCTTAGGGGGCGTACTATCCTACGAGCAGTACTTC. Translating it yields CASSLGGVLSYEQYF.